Each of the 21 T cell receptor beta chains below was sequenced from the same sample in a study of shared clonotypes between healthy human individuals. Produced via immunoSEQ multiplex PCR; TCRdb's table is partial and in-frame only. Found here are 600,000 to 750,000 clones, about 90% of them singletons; the top ten hold 34%. Material for sequencing was memory CD8+ T cells from PBMCs. The subset: CD45RO+ cells pooled with CCR7-negative TemRA cells. The receptors originated from a man younger than 30 in good health. Some clones in this sample may be carry-over from other donors' samples.

The rearrangement joins TRBV28 to TRBJ2-7; perhaps TRBD1 as D (6 bases). CDR1 and CDR2 from the germline V gene are MDHEN and SYDVKM. V was cut by 5 bases and J by 3 bases, with 20 bases left in between. The CDR3 totals 16 residues. CDR3 DNA: TGTGCCAGCAGTCAGGGGATGGGATTGGCGAGCTACGAGCAGTACTTC. This codes for CASSQGMGLASYEQYF.

The chain links TRBV10-2 to TRBJ1-1; TRBD1 matches at 7 bases. This CDR3 has 13 amino acids. V lost 9 bases and J lost 1; bases outside the gene matches: 5. CDR1 is WSHSY and CDR2 is SAAADI in the germline V gene. CDR3 residues: CASARTGNTEAFF. Here the CDR3 DNA reads TGCGCCAGTGCCCGGACAGGGAACACTGAAGCTTTCTTT.

The V and J genes are TRBV9 and TRBJ1-4; D remains ambiguous. This CDR3 has 13 residues. V was cut by 4 bases and J by 4 bases, with 8 bases left in between. Germline assignment: CDR1 SGDLS and CDR2 YYNGEE. CDR3: CASSKGGNEKLFF. The CDR3 bases are TGTGCCAGCAGCAAGGGTGGTAATGAAAAACTGTTTTTT.

Concerning this clone: Other DNA sequences of this sample code for an identical CDR3. V is TRBV6-4 and J is TRBJ2-1; 9 bases align to TRBD1. The CDR3 length is 14 residues. Germline lookup yields CDR1 MRHNA and CDR2 SNTAGT. Trimming at V came to 6 bases and at J to 4 bases, leaving 4 bases not matched to a gene. Written as DNA, the CDR3 is TGTGCCAGCAGCCCCGGACAGGGGTACAATGAGCAGTTCTTC. Protein product: CASSPGQGYNEQFF.

The chain combines TRBV27 with TRBJ2-7; 9 bases are shared with TRBD2. The CDR3 runs 12 residues. V lost 11 bases, J lost 3 bases, and 5 bases stayed unmatched. Per germline, CDR1 MNHEY and CDR2 SMNVEV (reference sequence). CDR3 sequence reads: CASGLASYEQYF. The CDR3 DNA reads TGTGCCTCAGGACTAGCGAGCTACGAGCAGTACTTC.

The count of this clone is one. This chain connects TRBV27 to TRBJ1-3; 9 bases align to TRBD1. J was trimmed by 5 bases and V by 5 bases; bases with no gene match: 10. From germline, CDR1 is MNHEY and CDR2 SMNVEV (reference sequence). The CDR3 has 16 residues. The CDR3 loop reads CASSKNRDRDRNTIYF. CDR3 nucleotide sequence: TGTGCCAGCAGTAAAAACCGGGACAGGGATCGAAACACCATATATTTT.

This clone showed up just a few times. The chain couples TRBV6-4 to TRBJ2-3; the match to TRBD2 covers 12 bases. The CDR3 consists of 15 residues. J lost 4 bases, V lost 6 bases, and 5 bases had no gene match. Germline V gene data show CDR1 as MRHNA and CDR2 as SNTAGT. The CDR3 sequence is CASSLTSGSADTQYF. The CDR3 DNA is TGTGCCAGCAGCCTGACTAGCGGGAGTGCAGATACGCAGTATTTT.

This clone has more than one count but fewer than ten. The gene calls are TRBV5-4 and TRBJ1-2; D remains unclear. Germline values: CDR1 SGHNT, CDR2 YYREEE (reference sequence). The CDR3 sequence is 15 residues long. The V and J ends lost 0 bases and 0 bases respectively, with 9 bases between them. The CDR3 DNA sequence: TGTGCCAGCAGCTTGGGGCGGGGAGCTAACTATGGCTACACCTTC. Translating gives CASSLGRGANYGYTF.

For the CDR3, the DNA is TGTGCTAACATGGTGGACCGGGCTACGGGCGAGCAGTACTTC. Translating it yields CANMVDRATGEQYF. This sequence joins TRBV2 and TRBJ2-7; unclear D gene. The CDR3 has 14 residues. Per germline, CDR1 SNHLY and CDR2 FYNNEI.

This chain uses TRBV19 with TRBJ2-5; D is perhaps TRBD1 or TRBD2 (5 bases each). Trimming took 5 bases from V and 1 from J, leaving 14 bases between them. Germline V gene sequence: CDR1 LNHDA, CDR2 SQIVND (reference sequence). The CDR3 contains 15 residues. The CDR3, as DNA: TGTGCCAGTAGTCCTTGGGGCGGGCTCCAAGAGACCCAGTACTTC. It codes for CASSPWGGLQETQYF.

The rearrangement joins TRBV28 to TRBJ1-1; D is unresolved. The V and J ends lost 10 bases and 6 bases respectively, with 15 bases between them. The CDR3 contains 12 residues. Germline V gene sequence: CDR1 MDHEN, CDR2 SYDVKM. In nucleotides, the CDR3 is TGTGCCACCTTCAGTAGCGTATCTGAAGCTTTCTTT. Protein sequence: CATFSSVSEAFF.

The gene calls are TRBV2 and TRBJ2-1; D unresolved. Germline V lookup: CDR1 SNHLY, CDR2 FYNNEI. The length of the CDR3 is 15 residues. Trimming shortened V by 6 bases and J by 0 bases, and 12 bases separated the two germline ends. In DNA form, the CDR3 reads TGTGCCAGCAGGGTCCAGGTTAGCTCCTACAATGAGCAGTTCTTC. Protein product: CASRVQVSSYNEQFF.

The chain is built from TRBV6-1 and TRBJ2-5; D is uncertain. The ends were cut back, 4 bases at V and 2 bases at J, with 11 bases in the middle. Germline V gene sequence: CDR1 MNHNS, CDR2 SASEGT. This CDR3 has 14 amino acids. The CDR3 coding sequence is TGTGCCAGCAGTGCGTGGCAGCTACAAGAGACCCAGTACTTC. It translates to CASSAWQLQETQYF.

The table lists this clone with a few counts. The genes are TRBV5-1 and TRBJ2-1, with 7 nucleotides matching TRBD2. Germline trimming cut 5 bases from V and 8 bases from J; bases unmatched to any gene: 7. Germline V gene sequence: CDR1 SGHRS, CDR2 YFSETQ. The CDR3 has 13 amino acids. CDR3 coding DNA: TGCGCCAGCAGGATTCGGGGGGACGATGAGCAGTTCTTC. It translates to CASRIRGDDEQFF.

The chain links TRBV19 to TRBJ2-5; maybe TRBD1 (6 bases). V gave up 3 bases and J gave up 0 bases, with 17 bases separating them. The CDR3 contains 17 residues. Germline V lookup: CDR1 LNHDA, CDR2 SQIVND (reference sequence). The CDR3 loop reads CASSMGPLGGYQETQYF. The DNA for the CDR3 is TGTGCCAGTAGTATGGGACCCCTAGGGGGTTACCAAGAGACCCAGTACTTC.

The chain joins TRBV27 to TRBJ2-7; 7 bases are a match to TRBD1. With V trimmed by 3 bases and J by 2 bases, 10 bases remained unmatched. The length of the CDR3 is 16 residues. Germline V gene lookup returns CDR1 MNHEY and CDR2 SMNVEV (reference sequence). CDR3 DNA: TGTGCCAGCAGTTTGTTTTCCGGGACAGTAACCTACGAGCAGTACTTC. Residues: CASSLFSGTVTYEQYF.

This sequence joins TRBV5-1 and TRBJ2-7; 7 bases map to TRBD1. Germline lookup yields CDR1 SGHRS and CDR2 YFSETQ. The CDR3 is 15 amino acids. J was trimmed by 2 bases and V by 4 bases; bases with no gene match: 9. CDR3 loop: CASSRIDRATYEQYF. For the CDR3, the DNA is TGCGCCAGCAGCCGAATCGACAGGGCAACCTACGAGCAGTACTTC.

The V call is TRBV5-4, the J call TRBJ1-1; a possible D gene is TRBD1 (5 bases). Trimming took off 2 bases at V and 4 bases at J, with 18 bases between the two ends. Looked up from germline, CDR1 is SGHNT and CDR2 is YYREEE (reference sequence). The CDR3 is made up of 16 amino acids. The CDR3 DNA reads TGTGCCAGCAGCTTCAATGGGGGGGTGGGAGCCACTGAAGCTTTCTTT. This encodes CASSFNGGVGATEAFF.

This chain links TRBV7-9 with TRBJ2-1; 8 nucleotides agree with TRBD1. The V gene end was trimmed by 3 bases and the J gene end by 7 bases; junction bases not matched to a gene: 8. The CDR3 totals 15 residues. The germline V gene encodes CDR1 SEHNR and CDR2 FQNEAQ (reference sequence). CDR3 coding DNA: TGTGCCAGCAGCTTTGTGGGTAGACAGGGGAATGAGCAGTTCTTC. Translating gives CASSFVGRQGNEQFF.

The V call is TRBV4-1, the J call TRBJ2-5, with D perhaps being TRBD1 or TRBD2 (5 bases each). This CDR3 spans 15 amino acids. Trimming shortened V by 3 bases and J by 2 bases, and 13 bases separated the two germline ends. CDR1 and CDR2 from the germline V gene are MGHRA and YSYEKL. The CDR3 DNA follows: TGCGCCAGCAGCCAGGCCCCGGGACGGCAAGAGACCCAGTACTTC. Translated: CASSQAPGRQETQYF.

The V call is TRBV27, the J call TRBJ1-2; D is unresolved. The CDR3 runs 16 residues. CDR1 and CDR2 from the germline V gene are MNHEY and SMNVEV (reference sequence). V was cut by 2 bases and J by 1 base, with 14 bases left in between. CDR3 sequence reads: CASSLAGGEDNYGYTF. The CDR3 coding sequence is TGTGCCAGCAGTTTAGCCGGCGGAGAAGATAACTATGGCTACACCTTC.